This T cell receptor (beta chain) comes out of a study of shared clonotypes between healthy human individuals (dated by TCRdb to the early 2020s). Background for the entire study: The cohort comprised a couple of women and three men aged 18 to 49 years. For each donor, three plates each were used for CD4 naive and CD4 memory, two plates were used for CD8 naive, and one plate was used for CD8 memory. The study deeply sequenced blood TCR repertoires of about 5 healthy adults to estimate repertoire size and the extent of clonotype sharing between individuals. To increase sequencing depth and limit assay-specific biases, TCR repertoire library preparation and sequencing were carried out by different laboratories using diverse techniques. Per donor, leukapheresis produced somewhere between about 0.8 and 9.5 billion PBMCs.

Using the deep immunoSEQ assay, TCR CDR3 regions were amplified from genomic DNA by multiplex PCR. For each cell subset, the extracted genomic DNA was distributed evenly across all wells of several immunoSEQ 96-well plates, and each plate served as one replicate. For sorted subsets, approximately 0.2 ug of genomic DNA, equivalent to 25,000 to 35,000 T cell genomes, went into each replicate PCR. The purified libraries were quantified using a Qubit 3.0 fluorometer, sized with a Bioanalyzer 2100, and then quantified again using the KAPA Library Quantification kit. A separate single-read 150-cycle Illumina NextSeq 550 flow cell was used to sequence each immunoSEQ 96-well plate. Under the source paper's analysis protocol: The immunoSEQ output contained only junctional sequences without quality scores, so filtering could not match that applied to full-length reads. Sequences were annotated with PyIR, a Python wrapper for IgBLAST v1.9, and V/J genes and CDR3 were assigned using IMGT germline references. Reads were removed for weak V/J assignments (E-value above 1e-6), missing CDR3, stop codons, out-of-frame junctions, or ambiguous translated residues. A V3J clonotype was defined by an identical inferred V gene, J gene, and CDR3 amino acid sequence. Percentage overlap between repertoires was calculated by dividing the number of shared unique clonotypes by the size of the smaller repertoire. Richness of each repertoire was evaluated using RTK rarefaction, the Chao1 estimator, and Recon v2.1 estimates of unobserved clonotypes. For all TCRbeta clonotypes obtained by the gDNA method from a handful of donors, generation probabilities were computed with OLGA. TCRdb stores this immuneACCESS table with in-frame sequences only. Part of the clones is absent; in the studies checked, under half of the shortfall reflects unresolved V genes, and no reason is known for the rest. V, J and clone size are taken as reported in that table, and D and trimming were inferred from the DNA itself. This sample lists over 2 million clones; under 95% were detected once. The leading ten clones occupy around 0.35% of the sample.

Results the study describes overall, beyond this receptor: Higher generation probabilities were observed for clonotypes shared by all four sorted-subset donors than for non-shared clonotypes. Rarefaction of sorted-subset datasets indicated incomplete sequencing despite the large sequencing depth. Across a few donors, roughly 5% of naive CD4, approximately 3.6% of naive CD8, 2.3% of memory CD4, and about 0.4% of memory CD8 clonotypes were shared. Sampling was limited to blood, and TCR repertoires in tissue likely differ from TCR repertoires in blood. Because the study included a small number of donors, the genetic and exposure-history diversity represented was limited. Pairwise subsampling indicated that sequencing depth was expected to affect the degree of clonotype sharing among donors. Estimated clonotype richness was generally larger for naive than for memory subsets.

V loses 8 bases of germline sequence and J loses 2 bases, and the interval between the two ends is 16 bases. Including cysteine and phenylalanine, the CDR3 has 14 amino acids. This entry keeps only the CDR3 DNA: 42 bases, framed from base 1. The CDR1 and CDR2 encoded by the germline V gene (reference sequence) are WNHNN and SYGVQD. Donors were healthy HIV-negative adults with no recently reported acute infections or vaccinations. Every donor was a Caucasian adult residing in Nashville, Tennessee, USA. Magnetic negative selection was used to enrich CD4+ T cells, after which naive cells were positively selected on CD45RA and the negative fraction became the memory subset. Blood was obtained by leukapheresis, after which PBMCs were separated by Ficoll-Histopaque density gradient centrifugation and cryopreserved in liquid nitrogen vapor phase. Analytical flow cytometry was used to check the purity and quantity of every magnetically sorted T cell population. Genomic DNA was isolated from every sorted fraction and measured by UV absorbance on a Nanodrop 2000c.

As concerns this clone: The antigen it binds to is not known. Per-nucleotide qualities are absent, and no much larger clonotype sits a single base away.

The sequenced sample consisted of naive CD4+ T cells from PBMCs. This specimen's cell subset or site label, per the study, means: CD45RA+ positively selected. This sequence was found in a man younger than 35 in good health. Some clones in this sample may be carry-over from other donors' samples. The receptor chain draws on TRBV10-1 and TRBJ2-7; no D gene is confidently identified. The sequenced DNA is TGCGCCAGCCCGGAGTACCGCCCGCCCTACGAGCAGTACTTC. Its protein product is CASPEYRPPYEQYF.